Listed below are T cell receptor beta chains from one sample, sequenced in a study of T cell responses to AZD1222 COVID-19 vaccine. The method was immunoSEQ multiplex PCR; TCRdb's version includes in-frame clones alone and lacks a portion of them. The sample carries 120,000 to 150,000 clones, 88% recorded once. Sequencing used peripheral blood, obtained 28 days after the second AZD1222 dose. The receptors come from an adult who received the AZD1222 COVID-19 vaccine. Each CDR3 is given with its conserved first and last residue. D genes are given only for firm matches. Clone size is stated in some rows and not others, as once, few, many or a class when expanded.

clone size	J gene	D gene	V gene	CDR3 protein	CDR3 DNA
.	TRBJ2-2	TRBD2	TRBV6-5	CASSLSGGASGELFF	TGTGCCAGCAGTCTTAGCGGGGGGGCTTCCGGGGAGCTGTTTTTT
.	TRBJ2-2	TRBD2	TRBV2	CASSEVGEGNTGELFF	TGTGCCAGCAGCGAGGTGGGGGAGGGAAACACCGGGGAGCTGTTTTTT
.	TRBJ2-2	.	TRBV24-1	CATSYRGGAGELFF	TGTGCCACCAGCTACAGGGGGGGAGCCGGGGAGCTGTTTTTT
.	TRBJ1-2	TRBD1	TRBV29-1	CSVAPGQGAYYGYTF	TGCAGCGTTGCCCCGGGACAGGGGGCGTATTATGGCTACACCTTC
.	TRBJ1-1	.	TRBV3-1/TRBV3-2	CASSPSPGNSGTEAFF	TGTGCCAGCAGCCCCAGTCCGGGTAACAGCGGGACTGAAGCTTTCTTT
.	TRBJ2-4	TRBD2	TRBV25-1	CASSDFAGGNIQYF	TGTGCCAGCAGTGACTTCGCCGGGGGGAACATTCAGTACTTC
.	TRBJ2-7	TRBD1	TRBV18	CASSQGINSYRDRGYEQYF	TGTGCCAGCTCGCAAGGAATTAACTCTTACCGGGACAGGGGGTACGAGCAGTACTTC
.	TRBJ1-2	.	TRBV6-5	CASAPGLVQNYGYTF	TGTGCCAGTGCTCCAGGACTCGTTCAAAACTATGGCTACACCTTC
.	TRBJ1-2	TRBD1	TRBV28	CASSPTDRGHSDYGYTF	TGTGCCAGCAGTCCTACGGACAGGGGTCATAGCGACTATGGCTACACCTTC
.	TRBJ2-1	.	TRBV5-4	CASSSAGTTYNEQFF	TGTGCCAGCAGCTCCGCCGGGACCACCTACAATGAGCAGTTCTTC
.	TRBJ2-1	TRBD2	TRBV10-3	CAISEGAGVKGEQFF	TGTGCCATCAGTGAGGGAGCGGGAGTTAAGGGTGAGCAGTTCTTC
.	TRBJ1-1	TRBD1	TRBV27	CASSSWGTGDRAFF	TGTGCCAGCAGTTCTTGGGGGACAGGGGATCGGGCTTTCTTT
.	TRBJ1-4	.	TRBV30	CAWNRVVTEKLFF	TGTGCCTGGAACAGGGTAGTTACTGAAAAACTGTTTTTT
.	TRBJ2-7	TRBD1	TRBV4-1	CASSLRTGGSEQYF	TGCGCCAGCAGCCTGCGGACAGGGGGCAGCGAGCAGTACTTC
once	TRBJ2-2	TRBD2	TRBV5-6	CASSLSLAGNTGELFF	TGTGCCAGCAGCTTGTCTCTAGCGGGGAACACCGGGGAGCTGTTTTTT
.	TRBJ2-7	TRBD1	TRBV5-1	CASSLGGGGYEQYF	TGCGCCAGCAGCTTGGGAGGGGGCGGGTACGAGCAGTACTTC
once	TRBJ2-1	TRBD2	TRBV19	CASSIQSGGLNEQFF	TGTGCCAGTAGTATTCAATCGGGAGGGCTCAATGAGCAGTTCTTC
.	TRBJ2-3	.	TRBV21-1	CASSNEGPSTDTQYF	TGTGCCAGCAGCAATGAGGGACCTAGCACAGATACGCAGTATTTT
.	TRBJ2-7	TRBD2	TRBV7-3	CASSPGTSLSYEQYF	TGTGCCAGCAGCCCCGGGACTAGCCTATCCTACGAGCAGTACTTC
.	TRBJ1-6	.	TRBV27	CASSLYQGVYNSPLHF	TGTGCCAGCAGTTTATACCAGGGTGTCTATAATTCACCCCTCCACTTT
.	TRBJ1-4	TRBD1	TRBV6-2/TRBV6-3	CASSSGTGDEKLFF	TGTGCCAGCAGTTCCGGGACAGGGGATGAAAAACTGTTTTTT
.	TRBJ2-1	.	TRBV13	CASSSIAAVQFF	TGTGCCAGCAGCTCTATAGCGGCGGTCCAGTTCTTC